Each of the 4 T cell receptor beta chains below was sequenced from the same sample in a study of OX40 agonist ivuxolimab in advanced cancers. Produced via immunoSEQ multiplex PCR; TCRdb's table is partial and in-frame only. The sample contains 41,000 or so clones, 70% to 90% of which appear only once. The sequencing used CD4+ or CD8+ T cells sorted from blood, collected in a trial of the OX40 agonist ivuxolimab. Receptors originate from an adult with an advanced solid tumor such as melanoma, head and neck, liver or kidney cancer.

As DNA, the CDR3 is TGTGCCAGTAGAAGTCTCAGCCGGTCTGGAAACACCATATATTTT. Amino acid sequence: CASRSLSRSGNTIYF. The J gene is TRBJ1-3, the V gene TRBV19; D gene uncertain. The CDR3 runs to 15 residues. V was trimmed by 6 bases and J by 1 base, leaving 13 bases between them. The V gene's germline CDR1 is LNHDA and CDR2 SQIVND (reference sequence).

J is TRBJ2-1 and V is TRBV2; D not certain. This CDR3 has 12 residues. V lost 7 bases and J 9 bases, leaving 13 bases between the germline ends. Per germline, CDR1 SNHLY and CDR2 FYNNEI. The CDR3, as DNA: TGTGCCAGCAAATCAGAGGTCACTGAGCAGTTCTTC. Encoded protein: CASKSEVTEQFF.

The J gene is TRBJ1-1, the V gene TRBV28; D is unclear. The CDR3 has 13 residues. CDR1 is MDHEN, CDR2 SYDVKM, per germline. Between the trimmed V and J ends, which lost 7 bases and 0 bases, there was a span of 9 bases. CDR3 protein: CASIAVMNTEAFF. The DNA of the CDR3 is TGTGCCAGCATCGCAGTTATGAACACTGAAGCTTTCTTT.

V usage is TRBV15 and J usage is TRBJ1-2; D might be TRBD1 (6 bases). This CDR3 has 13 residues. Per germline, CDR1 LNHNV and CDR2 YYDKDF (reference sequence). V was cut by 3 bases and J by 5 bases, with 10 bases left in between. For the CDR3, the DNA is TGTGCCACCAGCAGTCAGGGGAGGTATGGCTACACCTTC. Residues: CATSSQGRYGYTF.